The rows below give T cell receptor beta chains drawn from one sample of a study of blood T cell repertoires in COVID-19. TCRdb keeps only in-frame clones here, not all; method: immunoSEQ multiplex PCR. The table records almost 200,000 clones, approximately 86% of them present only once. The sequencing sample was made of peripheral blood. The receptors were sampled from a man in his 60s with COVID-19, enrolled during active disease. The CDR3 runs from the conserved cysteine through the conserved F or W.

CDR3 length,V gene,CDR3 protein
15,TRBV18,CASSPQGQSNQPQHF
13,TRBV5-4,CASSTGSNQPQHF
13,TRBV7-9,CASSLNREGKAFF
19,TRBV19,CASSGDRASVGATSQPQHF
18,TRBV3-1/TRBV3-2,CASSHRSGGQGASQPQHF
13,TRBV24-1,CATSDLGNYGYTF
11,TRBV20-1,CSAPEEGPLHF
15,TRBV7-9,CASSLGSLVEETQYF
14,TRBV4-2,CASNLDRDDTEAFF
13,TRBV5-8,CASSTAGTDTQYF
14,TRBV5-4,CASSIRDRGPEAFF
12,TRBV29-1,CSAGQDSYEQYF
14,TRBV9,CASSGSGRTYEQYF
14,TRBV2,CASSDTGGGYGYTF
13,TRBV19,CATSGTGSQPQHF
18,TRBV14,CASSQDRSISSGANVLTF
15,TRBV5-1,CASSLRGMAGNTIYF
15,TRBV5-1,CASSWTGALGTEAFF
14,TRBV5-5,CATSTGGNTGELFF
17,TRBV27,CASSFYPPGAYNSPLHF
16,TRBV28,CASSFSLRGTYNEQFF
16,TRBV24-1,CATSDRAGIGSQPQHF
16,TRBV30,CAWSVQGGRFNYGYTF
15,TRBV4-2,CASSQEGGGRLPQHF
14,TRBV19,CASSIDGDNEKLFF
11,TRBV19,CASGGGQPQHF
12,TRBV19,CASRTGGEGYTF
16,TRBV5-1,CASSLERTGGQETQYF
14,TRBV9,CASSAGQGWQPQHF
21,TRBV27,CASSIFRPGGLPSSYNSPLHF
16,TRBV12-5,CASGLVRGRQAYEQYF
19,TRBV6-1,CASSDTAGTSGSSTDTQYF
13,TRBV6-5,CASTVGRGQPQHF
14,TRBV2,CASSDGRGNQPQHF
13,TRBV11-2,CASSLETRDTIYF
16,TRBV3-1/TRBV3-2,CASSQGVYGPENIQYF
16,TRBV7-2,CASSDSFGISNQPQHF
14,TRBV18,CASSPGGASYEQYF
15,TRBV28,CASSLSGQGGEKLFF
14,TRBV19,CASRPGLLTDTQYF